This T cell receptor beta chain was retrieved from a study of CDR3 diversity in severe acne. This clonotype showed up just a few times. TCRdb independently ran MiXCR on the PCR reads; one entry per CDR3 protein. The sample has approximately 77,000 distinct CDR3 sequences; 45% to 50% are singletons. Germline values: CDR1 MGHDK, CDR2 SYGVNS. V lost 3 bases and J lost 6, with 8 bases in between. This CDR3 has 12 amino acids. The rearrangement uses TRBV25-1 and TRBJ1-2, with D possibly being TRBD1 (6 bases). This receptor was identified in a male donor with severe acne vulgaris. Sequences were obtained from blood. The CDR3 DNA follows: TGTGCCAGCAGTGACAGGGGCCATGGCTACACCTTC. Translated, it gives CASSDRGHGYTF.